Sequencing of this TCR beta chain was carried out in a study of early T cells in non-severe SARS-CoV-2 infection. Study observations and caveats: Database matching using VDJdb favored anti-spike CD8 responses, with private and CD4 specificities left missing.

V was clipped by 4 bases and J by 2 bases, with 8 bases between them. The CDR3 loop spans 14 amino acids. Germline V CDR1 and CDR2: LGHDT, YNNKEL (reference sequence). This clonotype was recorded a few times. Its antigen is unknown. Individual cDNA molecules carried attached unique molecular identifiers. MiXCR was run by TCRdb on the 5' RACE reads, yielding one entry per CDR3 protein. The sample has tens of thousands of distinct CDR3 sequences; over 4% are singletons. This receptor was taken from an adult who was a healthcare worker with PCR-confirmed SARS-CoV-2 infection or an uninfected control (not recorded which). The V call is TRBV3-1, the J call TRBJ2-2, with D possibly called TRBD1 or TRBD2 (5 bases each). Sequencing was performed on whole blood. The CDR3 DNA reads TGTGCCAGCAGCCGGGACGGAAACACCGGGGAGCTGTTTTTT. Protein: CASSRDGNTGELFF.